The clone carrying this TCR beta chain was seen repeatedly, ten times or more. Germline V gives CDR1 LGHNA, CDR2 YSLEER. This CDR3 contains 13 residues. J was trimmed by 10 bases and V by 0 bases; bases with no gene match: 3. The time point here: sample taken at primary tumor resection. These data are taken from a study of spatial heterogeneity in lung cancer. Carried by each TCR cDNA molecule was a unique molecular identifier. Via MiXCR, TCRdb re-called the 5' RACE reads, giving one row per CDR3 protein. The table has tens of thousands of distinct CDR3 sequences, roughly 12% seen once. This sample comprised PBMCs, obtained at surgery. This chain links TRBV4-3 with TRBJ2-1, with TRBD1 identical over 7 bases. This TCR was sampled from a male donor with early-stage non-small cell lung cancer. CDR3 residues: CASSQELQGEQFF. The CDR3 coding sequence is TGCGCCAGCAGCCAAGAACTACAGGGGGAGCAGTTCTTC.